The 14 T cell receptor beta chains given below trace back to one sample, sequenced in a study of beta chain features in type 1 diabetes. Findings and limits, study-wide: In all four CD4+ subsets, TCRB CDR3 length was significantly, moderately reduced in type 1 diabetes.

Investigators reverse transcribed all isolated RNA, so they sequenced expressed TCRB transcripts. Repertoires were generated with immunoSEQ multiplex PCR, while TCRdb's copy carries only in-frame clones and drops some. Counted here are 150,000 to 200,000 clones, approximately 62% occurring once; the ten biggest clones make up 0.08% to 0.095%. These receptors' antigens are unknown. Input material: naive CD4+ T cells from blood. Receptor source: a man aged 25 to 40 with type 1 diabetes.

This rearrangement joins TRBV2 to TRBJ1-6; 7 bases are a match to TRBD1. J lost 6 bases, V lost 4 bases, and 0 bases had no gene match. The CDR3 spans 13 residues. Germline V gives CDR1 SNHLY, CDR2 FYNNEI. CDR3 in amino acids: CASSGQGNSPLHF. The CDR3 bases are TGTGCCAGCAGTGGACAGGGTAATTCACCCCTCCACTTT.

V is TRBV5-4 and J is TRBJ1-6, with unresolved D. Germline V gives CDR1 SGHNT, CDR2 YYREEE (reference sequence). This CDR3 comprises 13 residues. V was pared by 1 base and J by 12 bases, with 11 bases between. CDR3 in DNA: TGTGCCAGCAGCTTGTGGCAGGCCGGACCCCTCCACTTT. This encodes CASSLWQAGPLHF.

The chain combines TRBV7-9 with TRBJ1-1; D is undetermined. The CDR3 consists of 14 residues. Looked up from germline, CDR1 is SEHNR and CDR2 is FQNEAQ (reference sequence). Trimming left V 0 bases short and J 1 base short, with 6 bases between. The CDR3 nucleotides are TGTGCCAGCAGCTTAGCGGACTGGAACACTGAAGCTTTCTTT. Amino acid sequence: CASSLADWNTEAFF.

V usage is TRBV9 and J usage is TRBJ2-1, with 7 bases that match TRBD2. The V and J ends lost 0 bases and 2 bases, in that order; junction bases with no gene match: 5. The CDR3 length is 16 residues. Germline loops: CDR1 SGDLS, CDR2 YYNGEE. CDR3 nucleotide sequence: TGTGCCAGCAGCGTAGGAAGCGGGGCTACCTACAATGAGCAGTTCTTC. Protein sequence: CASSVGSGATYNEQFF.

This chain joins TRBV10-3 and TRBJ2-1, with 8 bases identical to TRBD1. The length of the CDR3 is 16 residues. The V and J ends lost 2 bases and 5 bases, in that order; junction bases with no gene match: 8. CDR1 is ENHRY, CDR2 SYGVKD, per germline. CDR3 residues: CAISEEGTGIDNEQFF. The DNA for the CDR3 is TGTGCCATCAGTGAGGAGGGGACAGGAATTGACAATGAGCAGTTCTTC.

The J gene is TRBJ1-2, the V gene TRBV30, with 8 positions matching TRBD1. The CDR3 length is 12 residues. CDR1 GTSNPN and CDR2 SVGIG come from the germline V gene (reference sequence). V lost 1 base to trimming and J lost 7 bases; unmatched junction nucleotides: 2. CDR3 loop: CAWSETGGGYTF. Written as DNA, the CDR3 is TGTGCCTGGAGTGAAACAGGGGGTGGCTACACCTTC.

The V gene is TRBV29-1, the J gene TRBJ2-5; D ambiguous. Trimming pared 7 bases from V and 2 bases from J, leaving 11 bases between. Germline V lookup: CDR1 SQVTM, CDR2 ANQGSEA. CDR3 length equals 12 residues. Written as DNA, the CDR3 is TGCAGCGCGGGTAGGGAACAAGAGACCCAGTACTTC. It encodes CSAGREQETQYF.

In its sample, this clone was seen once. The chain joins TRBV10-3 to TRBJ2-7; TRBD2 agrees at 7 bases. CDR3 length: 15 residues. Looked up from germline, CDR1 is ENHRY and CDR2 is SYGVKD. Trimming at V came to 6 bases and at J to 4 bases, leaving 12 bases not matched to a gene. This CDR3 is CAISLTSAGRYEQYF. The CDR3 DNA follows: TGTGCCATCAGCCTCACTAGCGCGGGACGGTACGAGCAGTACTTC.

The rearrangement joins TRBV2 to TRBJ2-3; 11 bases match TRBD2. From germline, CDR1 is SNHLY and CDR2 FYNNEI. This CDR3 has 14 residues. V was pared by 6 bases and J by 4 bases, with 3 bases of the junction left unmatched. The CDR3 nucleotides are TGTGCCAGCAGGGTGGGACTAGCGGCAGATACGCAGTATTTT. Protein sequence: CASRVGLAADTQYF.

The chain combines TRBV10-3 with TRBJ2-5; D may be TRBD2 (7 bases). Germline lookup yields CDR1 ENHRY and CDR2 SYGVKD. The CDR3 is 14 residues long. V lost 3 bases and J 5 bases, leaving 13 bases between the germline ends. CDR3 DNA: TGTGCCATCAGTGACGGGGGGCGCGAGGAGACCCAGTACTTC. Translating it yields CAISDGGREETQYF.

This clone has only a few counts. This same CDR3 is encoded by further DNA sequences in the sample. V usage is TRBV9 and J usage is TRBJ2-3; no clear D gene. CDR1 is SGDLS and CDR2 is YYNGEE in the germline V gene. Trimming left V 4 bases short and J 0 bases short, with 6 bases between. CDR3 length: 13 residues. The DNA for the CDR3 is TGTGCCAGCAGCACCACTAGCACAGATACGCAGTATTTT. The encoded protein is CASSTTSTDTQYF. The full variable domain, its missing parts supplied by reference TRBV9 and TRBJ2-3, is DSGVTQTPKHLITATGQRVTLRCSPRSGDLSVYWYQQSLDQGLQFLIQYYNGEERAKGNILERFSAQQFPDLHSELNLSSLELGDSALYFCASSTTSTDTQYFGPGTRLTVL.

This clone was seen only a few times. This CDR3 reads CATSGRTGYEQYF. CDR3 nucleotide sequence: TGTGCCACCAGCGGCCGGACAGGCTACGAGCAGTACTTC. The rearrangement joins TRBV15 to TRBJ2-7, with 7 bases matching TRBD1. CDR3 length: 13 amino acids. Germline V gene data show CDR1 as LNHNV and CDR2 as YYDKDF (reference sequence). V was pared by 5 bases and J by 3 bases, with 4 bases of the junction left unmatched.

This chain joins TRBV30 and TRBJ1-3; no definite D call. The V end was cut by 4 bases, the J end by 0 bases, with 7 bases between. The CDR3 is made up of 13 amino acids. CDR1 and CDR2 (germline): GTSNPN, SVGIG (reference sequence). The CDR3 loop is CAWTRISGNTIYF. In DNA, the CDR3 is TGTGCCTGGACCAGAATCTCTGGAAACACCATATATTTT.

As for this clone: Other DNA sequences in the sample encode the same CDR3. The chain joins TRBV30 to TRBJ1-1; D is uncertain. Trimming pared 0 bases from V and 5 bases from J, leaving 7 bases between. CDR1 and CDR2 (germline): GTSNPN, SVGIG (reference sequence). The CDR3 runs to 12 residues. DNA of the CDR3: TGTGCCTGGAGTGTATCGGGAACTGAAGCTTTCTTT. It translates to CAWSVSGTEAFF.